This entry concerns a single T cell receptor beta chain. The data stem from a study of blood T cell repertoires in COVID-19. Study summary: Material from acute and convalescent COVID-19 was sourced from the United States, Italy and Spain. The cDNA or gDNA used as material had been derived from T cells, B-cell-depleted T cells, or PBMCs.

Everyone who took part was about 18 to 89 years old, and they came from about 23 US areas. Allocation to cohorts depended on clinical history reported by the participants. Clones were read by immunoSEQ multiplex PCR, and TCRdb kept only the in-frame ones, dropping some. This table has about 480,000 clones, 70% to 90% appearing once. Trimming took off 5 bases at V and 9 bases at J, with 17 bases between the two ends. The CDR3 loop spans 15 amino acids. The germline V gene encodes CDR1 SGHAT and CDR2 FQNNGV. This chain joins TRBV11-2 and TRBJ1-6, with unresolved D. The sequenced sample consisted of PBMCs or T cells enriched from blood (not recorded which). The origin of this receptor is a woman under 30 with acute COVID-19. In DNA form, the CDR3 reads TGTGCCAGCAGCACCCGGGCCTCTGGGAGTTCACCCCTCCACTTT. This encodes CASSTRASGSSPLHF. The whole variable domain, remainder taken from reference TRBV11-2 and TRBJ1-6, is EAGVAQSPRYKIIEKRQSVAFWCNPISGHATLYWYQQILGQGPKLLIQFQNNGVVDDSQLPKDRFSAERLKGVDSTLKIQPAKLEDSAVYLCASSTRASGSSPLHFGNGTRLTVT.